A single T cell receptor beta chain is shown here with its context. This sample was taken from a study of T cell responses to AZD1222 COVID-19 vaccine. Some clones are missing from TCRdb's copy, which holds only in-frame ones; the method was immunoSEQ multiplex PCR. Of some 140,000 clones in the sample, 70% to 90% were seen once. Second-dose intervals near 4 or 12 weeks were combined. This receptor was taken from an adult who received the AZD1222 COVID-19 vaccine. The material was peripheral blood, obtained 28 days after the second AZD1222 dose.

The CDR3 region has the DNA TGCAGCGTTGGGCCCAGGGGGCTGAATACCGGGGAGCTGTTTTTT. This sequence encodes CSVGPRGLNTGELFF. The V gene is TRBV29-1, the J gene TRBJ2-2, with 8 nucleotides matching TRBD1. The J segment lost 5 bases and the V segment lost 4 bases, leaving 9 bases of the junction unmatched. The CDR3 loop spans 15 amino acids. CDR1 SQVTM and CDR2 ANQGSEA come from the germline V gene.